This T cell receptor (beta chain) is from a study of cytomegalovirus exposure and HLA in healthy donors. The study ran its PCR with 60 Vbeta and 13 Jbeta primers. TCRdb's copy holds only in-frame clones and misses some; the assay was immunoSEQ multiplex PCR. The repertoire holds 100,000 to 150,000 clones, with over 60% as singletons. Trimming shortened V by 7 bases and J by 0 bases, and 11 bases separated the two germline ends. The CDR3 loop spans 14 amino acids. Germline CDR1 reads LGHNT; CDR2 reads FRNRAP. The clonotype was recovered from a human donor in good health. The sample taken for sequencing was PBMCs. This chain joins TRBV12-5 and TRBJ2-3; no definite D call. The CDR3 DNA reads TGTGCTAGTGTTGGGCCCGCCAGCACAGATACGCAGTATTTT. Translation: CASVGPASTDTQYF.